This T cell receptor (beta chain) was sequenced during a study of OX40 agonist ivuxolimab in advanced cancers. Some clones are missing from TCRdb's copy, which holds only in-frame ones; the method was immunoSEQ multiplex PCR. Here the sample spans roughly 80,000 clones, almost 85% being singletons. The CDR3 is 14 residues long. Trimming left V 5 bases short and J 1 base short, with 12 bases between. In germline, CDR1 is SGHRS, CDR2 YFSETQ. This TCR was recovered from an adult with an advanced solid tumor such as melanoma, head and neck, liver or kidney cancer. This chain links TRBV5-1 with TRBJ1-1; D not certain. The sequences come from CD4+ or CD8+ T cells sorted from blood, collected in a trial of the OX40 agonist ivuxolimab. CDR3 residues: CASSYGGKNTEAFF. The CDR3 coding sequence is TGCGCCAGCAGTTACGGAGGGAAGAACACTGAAGCTTTCTTT.